The rows below give T cell receptor beta chains drawn from one sample of a study of regulatory T cells in long-lasting Graves disease. TCRdb independently ran MiXCR on the multiplex PCR reads; one entry per CDR3 protein. The sample has roughly 410,000 distinct CDR3 sequences; about 15% are singletons. These records were also assigned to another study, of T cells in Graves' hyperthyroidism and ophthalmopathy.

The specimen comprised peripheral blood mononuclear cells (PBMCs), sampled at new diagnosis, from a patient treated with antithyroid drugs. All receptors come from a woman between 40 and 50 years old with Graves disease. Each CDR3 is given with its conserved first and last residue. Fields, in order: J gene, V gene, D gene, clone size, CDR3 protein, CDR3 DNA. A D gene is named only where the DNA matches it firmly. A row's size may be missing; if present it is once, few, many or a size class.

TRBJ1-1 | TRBV20-1 | - | many | CSASWVSGETEAFF | TGCAGTGCTAGTTGGGTCTCTGGGGAAACTGAAGCTTTCTTT
TRBJ2-1 | TRBV3-1 | TRBD1 | few | CASSRPGQGLFF | TGTGCCAGCAGCAGACCGGGACAGGGGTTGTTCTTC
TRBJ2-1 | TRBV12-3/TRBV12-4 | TRBD1 | many | CASSNRQGVDEQFF | TGTGCCAGCAGCAATAGACAGGGGGTAGATGAGCAGTTCTTC
TRBJ1-5 | TRBV27 | TRBD1 | many | CASSWQGGQPQHF | TGTGCCAGCAGTTGGCAGGGGGGCCAGCCCCAGCATTTT
TRBJ1-5 | TRBV28 | TRBD1 | many | CASSLLGTGASGSPQHF | TGTGCCAGCAGTTTATTAGGGACAGGGGCCAGCGGGTCGCCCCAGCATTTT
TRBJ2-1 | TRBV5-4 | - | many | CASSVGVYEQFF | TGTGCCAGCAGCGTGGGGGTCTATGAGCAGTTCTTC
TRBJ2-2 | TRBV19 | - | many | CASSRDTGELFF | TGTGCCAGTAGTAGGGACACCGGGGAGCTGTTTTTT
TRBJ2-2 | TRBV19 | - | many | CASTPYRTGELFF | TGTGCCAGTACCCCATACAGGACCGGGGAGCTGTTTTTT
TRBJ1-1 | TRBV5-1 | - | few | CASAIPGATEAFF | TGCGCCAGCGCCATTCCCGGGGCCACTGAAGCTTTCTTT
TRBJ2-3 | TRBV18 | TRBD1 | many | CASSPGQATDTQYF | TGTGCCAGCTCACCGGGACAGGCCACAGATACGCAGTATTTT
TRBJ2-7 | TRBV15 | - | - | CATSAGPYEQYF | TGTGCCACCAGCGCCGGGCCCTACGAGCAGTACTTC
TRBJ1-3 | TRBV28 | TRBD1 | - | CASSDRQGSSGNTIYF | TGTGCCAGCAGTGACCGACAGGGGAGCTCTGGAAACACCATATATTTT
TRBJ2-5 | TRBV13 | TRBD2 | - | CASSFKTSGQETQYF | TGTGCCAGCAGCTTTAAGACTAGCGGCCAAGAGACCCAGTACTTC
TRBJ2-3 | TRBV7-8 | - | many | CASFRGGSSTDTQYF | TGTGCCAGCTTCCGGGGAGGCAGTAGCACAGATACGCAGTATTTT
TRBJ2-1 | TRBV9 | TRBD2 | few | CASSVGGRAGEQFF | TGTGCCAGCAGCGTTGGCGGGAGGGCAGGCGAGCAGTTCTTC
TRBJ1-1 | TRBV29-1 | TRBD1 | - | CSASDRGYTEAFF | TGCAGCGCATCGGACAGGGGGTATACTGAAGCTTTCTTT